These T cell receptor beta chains were read from a single sample in a study of CD8 T cells in ankylosing spondylitis. TCRdb ran MiXCR on the 5' RACE reads and lists one entry per CDR3 protein. The repertoire has approximately 400,000 distinct CDR3 sequences, over 15% of them found once; the top ten carry approximately 0.97%. Sequencing was done on a sample of blood, either unsorted or a sorted T cell fraction (not recorded which). The source is a male donor with ankylosing spondylitis. The CDR3 runs from the conserved cysteine through the conserved F or W. The order of the fields is CDR3 protein, CDR3 DNA, J gene, clone size, V gene, D gene. The D gene is left open where the match is weak. Size values are once, few and many counts, or a class for expanded clones, and some rows have none.

CDR3aa: CASSLRLAGNYEQYF
CDR3nt: TGCGCCAGCAGCTTACGACTAGCGGGGAACTACGAGCAGTACTTC
j_gene: TRBJ2-7
abundance: many
v_gene: TRBV5-1
d_gene: TRBD2

CDR3aa: CASSSDRGLTEAFF
CDR3nt: TGTGCCAGCAGTTCGGACAGGGGGCTCACTGAAGCTTTCTTT
j_gene: TRBJ1-1
abundance: many
v_gene: TRBV6-5
d_gene: TRBD1

CDR3aa: CASSQDLGLGYEQYF
CDR3nt: TGTGCCAGCAGCCAAGACCTGGGGCTAGGATACGAGCAGTACTTC
j_gene: TRBJ2-7
abundance: NA
v_gene: TRBV4-2
d_gene: NA

CDR3aa: CASSFGQRTEAFF
CDR3nt: TGTGCCAGCAGTTTTGGGCAGAGGACTGAAGCTTTCTTT
j_gene: TRBJ1-1
abundance: many
v_gene: TRBV12-3/TRBV12-4
d_gene: NA

CDR3aa: CASSLSGLAGYEQFF
CDR3nt: TGCGCCAGCAGCTTGTCGGGACTAGCGGGGTATGAGCAGTTCTTC
j_gene: TRBJ2-1
abundance: few
v_gene: TRBV5-1
d_gene: TRBD2

CDR3aa: CASRSQLRRDYGYTF
CDR3nt: TGTGCCAGCAGATCCCAACTCCGACGGGACTATGGCTACACCTTC
j_gene: TRBJ1-2
abundance: few
v_gene: TRBV6-1
d_gene: NA

CDR3aa: CASSQYTGGNYGYTF
CDR3nt: TGCGCCAGCAGCCAATATACAGGGGGAAACTATGGCTACACCTTC
j_gene: TRBJ1-2
abundance: NA
v_gene: TRBV4-3
d_gene: TRBD1

CDR3aa: CASSLDRAPQYF
CDR3nt: TGTGCCAGCAGCTTGGACCGGGCCCCGCAGTATTTT
j_gene: TRBJ2-3
abundance: NA
v_gene: TRBV11-2
d_gene: NA

CDR3aa: CASSLKGLAGEGEQFF
CDR3nt: TGTGCCAGCAGCTTAAAAGGACTAGCGGGAGAGGGTGAGCAGTTCTTC
j_gene: TRBJ2-1
abundance: many
v_gene: TRBV7-8
d_gene: TRBD2

CDR3aa: CASTGQANQPQHF
CDR3nt: TGTGCCAGCACAGGACAGGCCAATCAGCCCCAGCATTTT
j_gene: TRBJ1-5
abundance: few
v_gene: TRBV6-2/TRBV6-3
d_gene: TRBD1

CDR3aa: CSARRSSTGFSSSGYTF
CDR3nt: TGCAGTGCTAGAAGGTCCTCGACAGGGTTTTCTTCTTCTGGCTACACCTTC
j_gene: TRBJ1-2
abundance: few
v_gene: TRBV20-1
d_gene: TRBD1

CDR3aa: CATSSMRAYEQYF
CDR3nt: TGTGCCACCAGCAGTATGCGGGCCTACGAGCAGTACTTC
j_gene: TRBJ2-7
abundance: NA
v_gene: TRBV15
d_gene: NA

CDR3aa: CASSQEGVGTSYEQYF
CDR3nt: TGTGCCAGCAGCCAAGAAGGGGTGGGGACAAGCTACGAGCAGTACTTC
j_gene: TRBJ2-7
abundance: few
v_gene: TRBV3-1
d_gene: NA

CDR3aa: CASKWAVRGDTQYF
CDR3nt: TGTGCCAGCAAATGGGCCGTCCGGGGAGATACGCAGTATTTT
j_gene: TRBJ2-3
abundance: NA
v_gene: TRBV27
d_gene: NA

CDR3aa: CSARGMSGTGANTGELFF
CDR3nt: TGCAGTGCTAGAGGTATGTCCGGGACAGGAGCGAACACCGGGGAGCTGTTTTTT
j_gene: TRBJ2-2
abundance: few
v_gene: TRBV20-1
d_gene: TRBD1

CDR3aa: CASSLGTSALLEQYF
CDR3nt: TGTGCCAGCAGTCTAGGGACTTCGGCCCTTCTGGAGCAGTACTTC
j_gene: TRBJ2-7
abundance: many
v_gene: TRBV12-3/TRBV12-4
d_gene: NA

CDR3aa: CASSQGGLAGGLNEQFF
CDR3nt: TGCGCCAGCAGCCAAGGGGGACTAGCGGGAGGACTGAATGAGCAGTTCTTC
j_gene: TRBJ2-1
abundance: NA
v_gene: TRBV4-3
d_gene: TRBD2

CDR3aa: CASSPSGQGAGELFF
CDR3nt: TGTGCCAGCAGCCCCTCCGGACAGGGGGCCGGGGAGCTGTTTTTT
j_gene: TRBJ2-2
abundance: NA
v_gene: TRBV7-3
d_gene: TRBD1

CDR3aa: CASSPLGQVNTEAFF
CDR3nt: TGTGCCAGCAGCCCCCTGGGACAGGTGAACACTGAAGCTTTCTTT
j_gene: TRBJ1-1
abundance: many
v_gene: TRBV7-9
d_gene: TRBD1

CDR3aa: CASSYQGAGYNEQFF
CDR3nt: TGTGCCAGCAGTTACCAGGGGGCGGGTTACAATGAGCAGTTCTTC
j_gene: TRBJ2-1
abundance: few
v_gene: TRBV12-3/TRBV12-4
d_gene: TRBD1

CDR3aa: CASSLDSTRYSYNEQFF
CDR3nt: TGTGCCAGCAGTTTAGACAGCACCAGGTACTCCTACAATGAGCAGTTCTTC
j_gene: TRBJ2-1
abundance: many
v_gene: TRBV12-3/TRBV12-4
d_gene: NA

CDR3aa: CASSRPGLTPGELFF
CDR3nt: TGTGCCAGCAGTCGCCCGGGCCTCACCCCCGGGGAGCTGTTTTTT
j_gene: TRBJ2-2
abundance: few
v_gene: TRBV12-3/TRBV12-4
d_gene: NA

CDR3aa: CASSDTGTGDRTQHF
CDR3nt: TGTGCCAGCAGCGATACCGGGACAGGGGATCGGACCCAGCATTTT
j_gene: TRBJ1-5
abundance: NA
v_gene: TRBV12-3/TRBV12-4
d_gene: TRBD1

CDR3aa: CSATSQVPWGYTF
CDR3nt: TGCAGTGCCACGAGCCAGGTGCCATGGGGCTACACCTTC
j_gene: TRBJ1-2
abundance: NA
v_gene: TRBV20-1
d_gene: NA

CDR3aa: CASSPGVFRPHF
CDR3nt: TGTGCCAGCTCACCCGGCGTCTTCCGTCCCCATTTT
j_gene: TRBJ1-3
abundance: NA
v_gene: TRBV18
d_gene: NA

CDR3aa: CSASQALYSSYNSPLHF
CDR3nt: TGCAGTGCTAGCCAGGCCCTATATAGCTCCTATAATTCACCCCTCCACTTT
j_gene: TRBJ1-6
abundance: few
v_gene: TRBV20-1
d_gene: NA

CDR3aa: CASSFGTSGRVDTQYF
CDR3nt: TGTGCCAGCAGTTTCGGAACTAGCGGGAGGGTAGATACGCAGTATTTT
j_gene: TRBJ2-3
abundance: few
v_gene: TRBV12-3/TRBV12-4
d_gene: TRBD2

CDR3aa: CASSHLPTGPNTEAFF
CDR3nt: TGCGCCAGCAGCCATCTACCGACAGGCCCGAACACTGAAGCTTTCTTT
j_gene: TRBJ1-1
abundance: NA
v_gene: TRBV4-1
d_gene: NA

CDR3aa: CSTSEPYNEQFF
CDR3nt: TGCAGTACGAGCGAGCCCTACAATGAGCAGTTCTTC
j_gene: TRBJ2-1
abundance: NA
v_gene: TRBV20-1
d_gene: NA

CDR3aa: CASSLFGGNTIYF
CDR3nt: TGCGCCAGCAGCTTGTTTGGCGGAAACACCATATATTTT
j_gene: TRBJ1-3
abundance: NA
v_gene: TRBV5-1
d_gene: NA

CDR3aa: CASSGGQVGGDTQYF
CDR3nt: TGTGCCAGCAGTGGAGGGCAGGTGGGAGGAGATACGCAGTATTTT
j_gene: TRBJ2-3
abundance: many
v_gene: TRBV11-2
d_gene: NA

CDR3aa: CASTSQTNQPQHF
CDR3nt: TGTGCCAGCACCTCACAGACAAATCAGCCCCAGCATTTT
j_gene: TRBJ1-5
abundance: many
v_gene: TRBV12-3/TRBV12-4
d_gene: NA

CDR3aa: CASRSLAGGVSSYNEQFF
CDR3nt: TGTGCCAGCAGGTCACTAGCGGGAGGTGTTAGCTCCTACAATGAGCAGTTCTTC
j_gene: TRBJ2-1
abundance: many
v_gene: TRBV4-2
d_gene: TRBD2

CDR3aa: CSEAGEDYNEQFF
CDR3nt: TGCAGTGAAGCGGGAGAGGATTACAATGAGCAGTTCTTC
j_gene: TRBJ2-1
abundance: NA
v_gene: TRBV20-1
d_gene: TRBD2

CDR3aa: CASSQRDRSNQPQHF
CDR3nt: TGTGCCAGTAGTCAGCGGGACAGAAGCAATCAGCCCCAGCATTTT
j_gene: TRBJ1-5
abundance: NA
v_gene: TRBV19
d_gene: TRBD1

CDR3aa: CSALKTTNEKLFF
CDR3nt: TGCAGTGCTCTGAAAACAACTAATGAAAAACTGTTTTTT
j_gene: TRBJ1-4
abundance: NA
v_gene: TRBV20-1
d_gene: NA

CDR3aa: CASSLGGQGTLPLNQPQHF
CDR3nt: TGTGCCAGCAGCTTGGGGGGACAGGGTACGCTCCCACTAAATCAGCCCCAGCATTTT
j_gene: TRBJ1-5
abundance: many
v_gene: TRBV5-4
d_gene: TRBD1

CDR3aa: CASRGSGRRYEQYF
CDR3nt: TGTGCCAGCAGAGGAAGCGGGAGGCGGTACGAGCAGTACTTC
j_gene: TRBJ2-7
abundance: few
v_gene: TRBV6-1
d_gene: TRBD2

CDR3aa: CASGDSVNQPQHF
CDR3nt: TGTGCCAGCGGCGACAGCGTTAATCAGCCCCAGCATTTT
j_gene: TRBJ1-5
abundance: NA
v_gene: TRBV9
d_gene: NA

CDR3aa: CASRPTGGDQPQHF
CDR3nt: TGTGCCAGCAGACCTACAGGGGGCGATCAGCCCCAGCATTTT
j_gene: TRBJ1-5
abundance: few
v_gene: TRBV6-2/TRBV6-3
d_gene: TRBD1

CDR3aa: CASSFWTDRAEDTQYF
CDR3nt: TGCGCCAGCAGCTTTTGGACTGACAGGGCTGAAGATACGCAGTATTTT
j_gene: TRBJ2-3
abundance: NA
v_gene: TRBV5-1
d_gene: TRBD1

CDR3aa: CATSDLRGQGDYNEQFF
CDR3nt: TGTGCCACCAGTGATTTGCGGGGGCAGGGAGACTACAATGAGCAGTTCTTC
j_gene: TRBJ2-1
abundance: many
v_gene: TRBV24-1
d_gene: NA

CDR3aa: CASSLEGQPNQPQHF
CDR3nt: TGTGCCAGCAGCTTAGAAGGACAGCCCAATCAGCCCCAGCATTTT
j_gene: TRBJ1-5
abundance: few
v_gene: TRBV7-9
d_gene: NA

CDR3aa: CASSPSVAGPGEQYF
CDR3nt: TGCGCCAGCAGCCCGTCAGTAGCGGGGCCGGGGGAGCAGTACTTC
j_gene: TRBJ2-7
abundance: NA
v_gene: TRBV5-1
d_gene: TRBD2

CDR3aa: CASKGGSEKLFF
CDR3nt: TGTGCCAGCAAGGGGGGAAGTGAAAAACTGTTTTTT
j_gene: TRBJ1-4
abundance: NA
v_gene: TRBV28
d_gene: NA

CDR3aa: CASSQDRASGYNEQFF
CDR3nt: TGTGCCAGCAGCCAAGATAGAGCTAGCGGTTACAATGAGCAGTTCTTC
j_gene: TRBJ2-1
abundance: few
v_gene: TRBV4-2
d_gene: TRBD2

CDR3aa: CASSELGTIYF
CDR3nt: TGTGCCAGCAGTGAATTGGGCACCATATATTTT
j_gene: TRBJ1-3
abundance: NA
v_gene: TRBV25-1
d_gene: NA

CDR3aa: CASSFYGDSEKLFF
CDR3nt: TGTGCCAGCAGTTTCTATGGGGACAGTGAAAAACTGTTTTTT
j_gene: TRBJ1-4
abundance: few
v_gene: TRBV12-3/TRBV12-4
d_gene: TRBD1

CDR3aa: CASSRPSDPTNTEAFF
CDR3nt: TGTGCCAGCAGCCGCCCATCGGACCCGACGAACACTGAAGCTTTCTTT
j_gene: TRBJ1-1
abundance: many
v_gene: TRBV12-3/TRBV12-4
d_gene: NA

CDR3aa: CASSERPEGYTF
CDR3nt: TGTGCCAGCAGTGAAAGGCCGGAGGGCTACACCTTC
j_gene: TRBJ1-2
abundance: few
v_gene: TRBV2
d_gene: NA

CDR3aa: CASSADRAGTGELFF
CDR3nt: TGTGCCAGCAGCGCAGACAGGGCCGGCACCGGGGAGCTGTTTTTT
j_gene: TRBJ2-2
abundance: few
v_gene: TRBV9
d_gene: TRBD1

CDR3aa: CASSHQGSLNTEAFF
CDR3nt: TGTGCCAGCAGTCACCAGGGCAGTTTGAACACTGAAGCTTTCTTT
j_gene: TRBJ1-1
abundance: NA
v_gene: TRBV2
d_gene: NA